Many counts were recorded for the clone carrying this T cell receptor (beta chain). Its cognate antigen is unknown. Breast cancer patients provided tissue from their axillary draining lymph nodes. The source of the sample is a study of breast tumors, draining lymph nodes, adjacent tissues. TCRdb reanalysed the multiplex PCR reads using MiXCR and keeps one entry per CDR3 protein. Of about 270,000 distinct CDR3 sequences in the sample, around 30% were seen once. Study conclusions and caveats: Tumors had less TCR diversity than lymph nodes, more than nontumor tissue.

CDR1 SGHDT and CDR2 YYEEEE come from the germline V gene. The CDR3 loop spans 15 amino acids. V dropped 1 base and J dropped 5 bases, with 15 bases sitting between them. Specimen: axillary lymph node tissue. This chain uses TRBV5-6 with TRBJ1-2, with D unclear. This receptor was taken from a female donor with breast cancer. Some clones in this sample may be carry-over from other donors' samples. CDR3 DNA: TGTGCCAGCAGCTTGCTTACAGTTGGTTCTTATGGCTACACCTTC. It specifies CASSLLTVGSYGYTF.